The T cell receptor beta chain described here comes from a study of vaccination and CD4 T cells after COVID-19 (dated by TCRdb to between 2020 and 2023). With respect to the entire study: Convalescent patients had a positive SARS-CoV-2 result on nasal swab PCR, and of these patients, 8 or 9 had mild disease and one had severe disease. Post-COVID blood samples from convalescent patients were collected a median of roughly 100 days after diagnosis, with a range of 35 to 161 days. The convalescent cohort included six males and four females, with two Hispanic individuals, seven Caucasians, two Asians and one multiracial person. In approximately eleven COVID-19 convalescent patients and a few infection-naive healthy vaccine recipients, the spike-specific CD4+ TCR repertoire before mRNA vaccination was compared with the repertoire after mRNA vaccination. The cultures were stimulated with overlapping spike peptide pools from SARS-CoV-2 and from the common cold coronaviruses HCoV-NL63, HCoV-OC43 and HCoV-229E. The time from the second vaccine dose to post-vaccine blood sampling had a median of around 72 days and ranged from about 14 to 250 days. Two doses of either the Pfizer-BioNTech BNT162b2 vaccine (n=8) or the Moderna mRNA-1273 vaccine (n=2) were administered to participants. In control cultures, a CEFX viral epitope pool was used as positive control, an HIV-1 Nef peptide pool was used as negative control, or no peptide was added. The investigation overall reported the following: The number of convalescent patients in the study was relatively small, and the study did not examine early timepoints following natural infection. Nearly all vaccine-specific clones in convalescent patients (304 of 307) were mono-reactive for SARS-CoV-2 spike rather than cross-reactive with common cold coronaviruses. The median number of SARS-CoV-2-reactive clonotypes rose from fewer than 25 after infection to some 37 after vaccination, but the change was not significant. In convalescent patients, a median around 84% of post-vaccine SARS-CoV-2-reactive clones were detected only after vaccination, and vaccine-specific priming was suggested by this finding.

Library preparation was by PCR. DNA from cultured CD4+ T cells underwent TCR sequencing with the Oncomine TCR Beta short-read assay at the Johns Hopkins FTIC core. The QIAamp micro DNA kit was used to extract genomic DNA from the cultured CD4+ T cells. Oncomine TCR Beta libraries from cultured CD4+ T cells were pooled using unique dual indexes and sequenced on an Illumina iSeq 100. For the original study's pipeline: Non-productive sequences were removed, and CDR3s not starting with C, not ending with F or W, or shorter than 7 amino acids were discarded. Antigen-specific clonotypes were identified using the MANAFEST web application through comparison of peptide-stimulated wells with reference and other culture wells. To be called positive, a clone needed an FDR below 0.05, an odds ratio above 5, and a productive frequency above 0.1% in at least two of three replicate wells. Cross-reactive clonotypes were defined as significantly expanded in both SARS-CoV-2 spike wells and at least one common cold coronavirus spike condition. Using R version 3.6.1, CDR3 homology was evaluated through Levenshtein distances (stringdist) along with unrooted phylogenetic trees (ape). TCRdb reran the public reads through fastp at Q25 and MiXCR, keeping productive beta chains. All rows with the same CDR3 protein become a single entry with the most common DNA and genes. Here the V and J calls rest on TCRdb's processing, not on the authors' analysis. The sample table records 16,000 or so distinct CDR3 sequences; approximately 50% of these occur just once. About 9.8% of the sample is in the top ten clones.

The treatment or condition label corresponds to: approximately nine-day PBMC culture with coronavirus spike peptide pools or control peptides (ViraFEST assay). The ViraFEST assay was used in the study, in which antigen-specific T cells were expanded with peptide pools and expanded clonotypes were subsequently identified by TCR sequencing. Positive SARS-CoV-2 PCR tests in the convalescent patients dated from March to December 2020, before Alpha, Beta and Delta variants emerged in the United States. Each well held 2.2 million or so PBMCs cultured in IMDM containing around 5.1% human AB serum and about 10 IU/ml IL-2, with 8 to 10 ug/ml peptide pools added. On days 3 and 7, half of the culture medium was replaced with fresh IL-2-containing medium. After less than 12 days of culture, CD4+ T cells were isolated by negative selection using the EasySep CD4+ T cell isolation kit. Ficoll-Paque Plus gradient centrifugation was used to isolate PBMCs from whole blood, and the isolated PBMCs were then either used fresh or cryopreserved at -140C. Triplicate wells were generally used for each culture condition.

In regard to this clonotype: It lacks a known antigen. Per-nucleotide qualities are absent, and no much larger clonotype sits a single base away.

V gives up 7 bases and J gives up 4 bases, and the segment between their germline ends measures 13 bases. The CDR3 covers 13 residues, taking in both the cysteine and the phenylalanine. Here the CDR3 DNA is all that survives: 39 bases in frame from base 1. Reading the germline V gene (reference sequence) gives CDR1 DFQATT and CDR2 SNEGSKA. The sequence is built from TRBV20-1 and TRBJ2-2; a tentative D match to TRBD2 spans 5 bases. This clonotype originated in a human donor who had recovered from COVID-19. Specimen: CD4+ T cells from blood, cultured in vitro. The CDR3 has the sequence CSVGSVLTGELFF. The nucleotide sequence reads as follows: TGCAGTGTCGGTAGCGTTCTCACCGGGGAGCTGTTTTTT.